The 17 T cell receptor beta chains reported below all come from one sample, sequenced in a study of shared T cell receptors in the human thymus. Assay used: immunoSEQ multiplex PCR; TCRdb lists only in-frame clones, some missing. The sample records roughly 700,000 clones, approximately 87% being singletons. A further study also used this sample, focusing on human thymus T cells.

Input material: thymocytes. These receptors all stem from a boy younger than two with a congenital heart defect.

Turning to this clone: Given the absence of the conserved phenylalanine or tryptophan at the CDR3 end, a read error is likely. Because the CDR3's place on the DNA is in doubt, the DNA is left out and the CDR3 is given as listed by TCRdb. V is TRBV7-9 and J is TRBJ1-1. In germline, CDR1 is SEHNR, CDR2 FQNEAQ (reference sequence). Both ends counted, the CDR3 spans 8 residues. The CDR3 sequence is CASSPRPI.

The rearrangement uses TRBV11-3 and TRBJ1-1; D is perhaps TRBD1 (5 bases). The CDR3 consists of 15 residues. CDR1 is SGHNT, CDR2 YENEEA, per germline. Trimming removed 0 bases at V and 1 base at J, with 9 bases between. The CDR3 region has the DNA TGTGCCAGCAGCTTAGACAGGGCAGGGAACACTGAAGCTTTCTTT. Amino acids: CASSLDRAGNTEAFF.

This chain uses TRBV14 with TRBJ2-1, with 12 bases lining up with TRBD2. This CDR3 has 15 residues. V shed 1 base and J 9 bases; nucleotides not matched to a gene: 4. The germline gives CDR1 SGHDN, CDR2 FVKESK. For the CDR3, the DNA is TGTGCCAGCAGCCAAGGACTAGCGGGAGTGGTTGAGCAGTTCTTC. It translates to CASSQGLAGVVEQFF.

This chain joins TRBV7-2 and TRBJ1-1; 8 bases agree with TRBD1. Trimming took 0 bases from V and 2 from J; bases not matched to a gene: 11. Germline V gene lookup returns CDR1 SGHTA and CDR2 FQGNSA. This CDR3 is 18 amino acids long. The CDR3 region has the DNA TGTGCCAGCAGCTTAGCTCAGGGGGCAACCGACCCAAACACTGAAGCTTTCTTT. Translating gives CASSLAQGATDPNTEAFF. Variable domain in full (rest from reference TRBV7-2 and TRBJ1-1): GAGVSQSPSNKVTEKGKDVELRCDPISGHTALYWYRQSLGQGLEFLIYFQGNSAPDKSGLPSDRFSAERTGGSVSTLTIQRTQQEDSAVYLCASSLAQGATDPNTEAFFGQGTRLTVV.

This chain joins TRBV15 and TRBJ2-3; a possible D gene is TRBD1 (6 bases). From germline, CDR1 is LNHNV and CDR2 YYDKDF (reference sequence). Trimming stripped 1 base from V and 0 bases from J, with 11 bases between. There are 16 residues in the CDR3. CDR3 sequence reads: CATSRGRDTSTDTQYF. CDR3 nucleotide sequence: TGTGCCACCAGCAGAGGCCGGGACACCAGCACAGATACGCAGTATTTT.

The CDR3 bases are TGTGCCTGCCGGGGGGGGGATTACTACAATGAGCAGTTCTTC. Protein: CACRGGDYYNEQFF. The V call is TRBV30, the J call TRBJ2-1, with TRBD2 identical over 8 bases. Germline CDR1 reads GTSNPN; CDR2 reads SVGIG (reference sequence). The CDR3 is made up of 14 amino acids. Trimming at V came to 6 bases and at J to 3 bases, leaving 7 bases not matched to a gene. The variable domain in full, completed from reference TRBV30 and TRBJ2-1, reads SQTIHQWPATLVQPVGSPLSLECTVEGTSNPNLYWYRQAAGRGLQLLFYSVGIGQISSEVPQNLSASRPQDRQFILSSKKLLLSDSGFYLCACRGGDYYNEQFFGPGTRLTVL.

The chain has TRBV13 and TRBJ1-4, with TRBD1 identical over 8 bases. The CDR3 is made up of 15 amino acids. Germline CDR1 is PRHDT and CDR2 is FYEKMQ (reference sequence). J gave up 8 bases and V 5 bases, and 10 bases lay outside the gene matches. The CDR3 here is CASSPQGAAQEKLFF. CDR3 in DNA: TGTGCCAGCAGCCCTCAGGGGGCGGCCCAAGAAAAACTGTTTTTT. The whole variable domain, filled in from reference TRBV13 and TRBJ1-4, reads AAGVIQSPRHLIKEKRETATLKCYPIPRHDTVYWYQQGPGQDPQFLISFYEKMQSDKGSIPDRFSAQQFSDYHSELNMSSLELGDSALYFCASSPQGAAQEKLFFGSGTQLSVL.

In its sample, this clone was seen once. The rearrangement joins TRBV23-1 to TRBJ1-5; 7 bases match TRBD1. TRBV23-1 is given ORF status, its function remaining uncertain. V was pared by 2 bases and J by 0 bases, with 1 base of the junction left unmatched. The CDR3 is made up of 15 amino acids. The CDR3 DNA reads TGCGCCAGCAGTCAAGACAGGGATAGCAATCAGCCCCAGCATTTT. Protein sequence: CASSQDRDSNQPQHF.

The genes are TRBV28 and TRBJ2-5; TRBD1 matches 8 bases. Germline V gene sequence: CDR1 MDHEN, CDR2 SYDVKM. The CDR3 consists of 16 residues. J was trimmed by 4 bases and V by 0 bases; bases with no gene match: 7. Here the CDR3 reads CASSLWYGTGGETQYF. The CDR3 nucleotides read TGTGCCAGCAGTTTATGGTACGGGACAGGAGGAGAGACCCAGTACTTC.

This clone occurred once. The chain joins TRBV9 to TRBJ1-2; 12 bases agree with TRBD1. Germline trimming cut 0 bases from V and 5 bases from J; bases unmatched to any gene: 5. Germline V gene lookup returns CDR1 SGDLS and CDR2 YYNGEE. The CDR3 has 16 residues. CDR3 amino acids: CASSVVGDRGPYGYTF. DNA of the CDR3: TGTGCCAGCAGCGTAGTGGGGGACAGGGGGCCTTATGGCTACACCTTC.

This chain joins TRBV28 and TRBJ2-5; the D gene is possibly TRBD1 (5 bases). Germline assignment: CDR1 MDHEN and CDR2 SYDVKM. The CDR3 is 16 residues long. V dropped 0 bases and J dropped 5 bases, with 16 bases sitting between them. This CDR3 is CASSLWAGNVTETQYF. The CDR3, as DNA: TGTGCCAGCAGTTTATGGGCAGGGAACGTCACGGAGACCCAGTACTTC.

This clone was detected a few times. Other DNA sequences in the sample encode the same CDR3. V is TRBV19 and J is TRBJ2-7, with D possibly TRBD2 on 5 matching bases. Per the germline V gene, CDR1 is LNHDA and CDR2 is SQIVND (reference sequence). V lost 4 bases and J lost 1, with 8 bases in between. This CDR3 comprises 13 residues. The CDR3 here is CASSRTGSYEQYF. The CDR3 DNA is TGTGCCAGTAGTAGGACGGGATCCTACGAGCAGTACTTC.

Regarding this clone: The identical CDR3 is also encoded by other nucleotide sequences in the sample. The rearrangement uses TRBV5-1 and TRBJ2-5, with a tentative D call TRBD1 (6 bases). The germline V gene encodes CDR1 SGHRS and CDR2 YFSETQ. The CDR3 is 14 amino acids. V lost 0 bases to trimming and J lost 2 bases, with 8 bases between them. This CDR3 is CASSLAQGQETQYF. DNA of the CDR3: TGCGCCAGCAGCTTGGCTCAGGGGCAAGAGACCCAGTACTTC.

V gene TRBV5-4 combines with J gene TRBJ2-1; 9 bases are shared with TRBD2. Germline CDR1 reads SGHNT; CDR2 reads YYREEE (reference sequence). CDR3 length: 15 residues. Trimming at V came to 0 bases and at J to 10 bases, leaving 8 bases not matched to a gene. The CDR3 here is CASSLGIAGVWEQFF. The CDR3 DNA reads TGTGCCAGCAGCTTGGGGATAGCGGGAGTGTGGGAGCAGTTCTTC.

The chain carries TRBV10-1 and TRBJ2-2; a weak D match, TRBD2 (5 bases). The CDR3 contains 14 residues. V lost 10 bases and J 7 bases, leaving 19 bases between the germline ends. Germline values: CDR1 WNHNN, CDR2 SYGVQD (reference sequence). As DNA, the CDR3 is TGCGCCACCACAAACGGGGATCAGGACGGGGAGCTGTTTTTT. This translates into CATTNGDQDGELFF.

This sequence joins TRBV11-2 and TRBJ2-3; 10 nucleotides align to TRBD2. The germline gives CDR1 SGHAT, CDR2 FQNNGV. Trimming cost V 2 bases and J 8 bases; bases outside gene matches: 4. The CDR3 is made up of 14 amino acids. CDR3 coding DNA: TGTGCCAGCAGCTTAAGCGGGAGGGGGGGTACGCAGTATTTT. Translating gives CASSLSGRGGTQYF.

The chain carries TRBV4-1 and TRBJ2-5; 7 bases agree with TRBD2. This CDR3 is 17 amino acids long. J lost 5 bases, V lost 0 bases, and 12 bases had no gene match. Germline V gene sequence: CDR1 MGHRA, CDR2 YSYEKL. The CDR3 here is CASSQDRYAGAGETQYF. Here the CDR3 DNA reads TGCGCCAGCAGCCAAGACCGGTACGCGGGAGCGGGGGAGACCCAGTACTTC.